Included here is one T cell receptor (beta chain) sequence, with context. No antigen is known for it. The sample is drawn from a study of spatial heterogeneity in lung cancer. Time point in this sample: sample taken at primary tumor resection. No cell sorting; template was whole RNA from tumor, lung tissue or PBMC. TCRdb reprocessed the 5' RACE reads with MiXCR, giving one entry per CDR3 protein. The sample shows 3,000 to 4,000 distinct CDR3 sequences, about 25% of them seen only once. The study's findings and limits: Within tumors, counts of expanded alpha and beta TCRs tracked tumor mutation counts.

The CDR3 sequence is 15 residues long. The V end lost 5 bases, the J end lost 0 bases, and 11 bases lay between the germline ends. The germline V gene encodes CDR1 SGHVS and CDR2 FQNEAQ. Specimen: lung tumor tissue, collected at surgery. This clonotype was obtained from a male donor with early-stage non-small cell lung cancer. This chain uses TRBV7-8 with TRBJ1-5, with D possibly matching TRBD1 (6 bases). The CDR3 protein is CASSPDSLSNQPQHF. CDR3 nucleotide sequence: TGTGCCAGCAGCCCGGACAGTCTTAGCAATCAGCCCCAGCATTTT.